This TCR beta chain is drawn from a study of Ad26.COV2.S vaccination and SARS-CoV-2 variants. About the research overall: Vaccine-arm donor from the placebo-controlled COV1001 Ad26.COV2.S trial.

V lost 3 bases and J 7 bases, leaving 18 bases between the germline ends. Germline V gene data show CDR1 as MDHEN and CDR2 as SYDVKM. The CDR3 totals 15 residues. To note about this clone: The antigen is unknown.

The treatment was: approximately 18 received Ad26.COV2.S at low or high dose, single or two shots; roughly 5 received placebo; per-sample allocation not given. Day 63 after the first vaccine or placebo injection was the time point for sampling. The protocol was immunoSEQ multiplex PCR, while the TCRdb copy is restricted to in-frame clones and leaves out a portion. The top ten hold 9.5% to 15% of the sample, which has about 440,000 clones, around 90% seen once. Study results and limitations: Analyses of TCR breadth and depth may have underestimated total T cell responses.

The source of this sequence is a person aged 18-65 years who received the Ad26.COV2.S COVID-19 vaccine or a placebo. Sequenced here: peripheral blood, sampled in a trial of Ad26.COV2.S vaccine versus placebo. The chain joins TRBV28 to TRBJ1-2, with TRBD1 as a possible D gene (5 bases). The CDR3 spells CASSFRGILIRGYTF. Written as DNA, the CDR3 is TGTGCCAGCAGTTTTCGGGGGATATTAATACGTGGCTACACCTTC.